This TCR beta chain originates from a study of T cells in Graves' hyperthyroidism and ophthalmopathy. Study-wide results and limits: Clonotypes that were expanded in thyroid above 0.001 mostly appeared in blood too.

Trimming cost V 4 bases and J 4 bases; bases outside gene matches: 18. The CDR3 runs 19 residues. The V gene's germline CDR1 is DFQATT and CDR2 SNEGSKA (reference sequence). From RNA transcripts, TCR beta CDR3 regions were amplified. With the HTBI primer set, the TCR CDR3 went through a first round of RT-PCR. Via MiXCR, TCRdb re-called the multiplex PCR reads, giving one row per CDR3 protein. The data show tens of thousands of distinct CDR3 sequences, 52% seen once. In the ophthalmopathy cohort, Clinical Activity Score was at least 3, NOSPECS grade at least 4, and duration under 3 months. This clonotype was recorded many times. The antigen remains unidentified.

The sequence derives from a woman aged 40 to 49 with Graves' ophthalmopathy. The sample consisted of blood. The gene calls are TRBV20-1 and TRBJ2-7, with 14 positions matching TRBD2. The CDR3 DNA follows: TGCAGTGCTACGACCAAGACTAGCGGGAGGGCCTGGGGACCATACGAGCAGTACTTC. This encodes CSATTKTSGRAWGPYEQYF.